This TCR beta chain was obtained from a study of cytomegalovirus exposure and HLA in healthy donors. Notes on the study in general: Associated with cytomegalovirus, according to the listing, were 150 to 200 TCR beta chains.

A multiplex PCR was run with 60 Vbeta primers and 13 Jbeta primers. Sequencing used immunoSEQ multiplex PCR; TCRdb keeps in-frame clones, though not all of them. Of 100,000 to 150,000 clones in the sample, approximately 85% were seen once. The V end lost 5 bases, the J end lost 4 bases, and 12 bases lay between the germline ends. Germline values: CDR1 MNHNY, CDR2 SVGAGI (reference sequence). The CDR3 extends over 13 amino acids. In the case of this clone: What it binds is not known.

V usage is TRBV6-6 and J usage is TRBJ2-7, with a possible D match to TRBD1 (6 bases). This TCR came from a male donor in good health and CMV-seropositive. The specimen sequenced was PBMCs. CDR3 residues: CASSAGQPYEQYF. The CDR3 nucleotides are TGTGCCAGCAGTGCCGGACAGCCTTACGAGCAGTACTTC.